A single sample gave rise to the 18 T cell receptor beta chains below, sequenced in a study of siplizumab effects on memory and regulatory T cells (dated by TCRdb to the late 2010s). Libraries were prepared through the immunoSEQ multiplex PCR assay. TCRdb obtained this table from immuneACCESS and retained in-frame rearrangements with V and J assigned. These tables miss some clones; where compared with another copy, unresolved V genes account for less than half of the shortfall, and the remainder is unexplained. Recorded for this sample are 85,000 to 120,000 clones; 80% to 95% of them occurred a single time. The ten largest clones take up more than 0.95% of the sample. The sample was CD4+ T cells sorted from blood. The receptors originated from a human donor in good health.

The chain uses TRBV13 and TRBJ1-2, with 7 nucleotides matching TRBD1. Germline CDR1 is PRHDT and CDR2 is FYEKMQ (reference sequence). The CDR3 runs 15 residues. Trimming removed 5 bases from V and 2 bases from J; junction bases left unmatched: 8. CDR3 sequence reads: CASSMPTRGNYGYTF. CDR3 in DNA: TGTGCCAGCAGCATGCCAACCAGGGGGAACTATGGCTACACCTTC.

The V and J genes are TRBV19 and TRBJ2-1; D is perhaps TRBD1 (5 bases). From germline, CDR1 is LNHDA and CDR2 SQIVND (reference sequence). Trimming shortened V by 6 bases and J by 3 bases, and 18 bases separated the two germline ends. This CDR3 has 16 residues. The CDR3 is CASSNYRLLNYNEQFF. The CDR3 bases are TGTGCCAGTAGCAATTACAGGTTACTCAACTACAATGAGCAGTTCTTC.

The chain carries TRBV4-1 and TRBJ2-3, with D tentatively TRBD2 (6 bases). Germline values: CDR1 MGHRA, CDR2 YSYEKL. Trimming stripped 5 bases from V and 2 bases from J, with 20 bases between. The CDR3 consists of 17 residues. The CDR3 nucleotides read TGCGCCAGCAGCTCCCGGGACTGGAGCGGAGACACAGATACGCAGTATTTT. Amino acid sequence: CASSSRDWSGDTDTQYF.

The chain links TRBV6-5 to TRBJ2-6; possibly TRBD2 for D (6 bases). CDR1 is MNHEY, CDR2 SVGAGI, per germline. Trimming removed 2 bases from V and 2 bases from J, with 10 bases in between. CDR3 length equals 16 residues. As DNA, the CDR3 is TGTGCCAGCAGTTACACGCGGGGCGCTGGGGCCAACGTCCTGACTTTC. Residues: CASSYTRGAGANVLTF.

This clone is a singleton in its sample. The chain has TRBV4-2 and TRBJ1-3; D gene uncertain. The ends were cut back, 1 base at V and 0 bases at J, with 10 bases in the middle. This CDR3 region has 16 residues. CDR1 is LGHNA, CDR2 YNFKEQ, per germline. This CDR3 is CASSQGLLLSGNTIYF. CDR3 coding DNA: TGTGCCAGCAGCCAAGGGCTACTGCTCTCTGGAAACACCATATATTTT.

The chain uses TRBV7-3 and TRBJ2-2; unclear D gene. Germline V gene sequence: CDR1 SGHTA, CDR2 FQGTGA. There are 13 residues in the CDR3. V shed 5 bases and J shed 3 bases, with 7 bases lying between them. CDR3 bases: TGTGCCAGCAGCCGAATCGACACCGGGGAGCTGTTTTTT. Its translation: CASSRIDTGELFF. The variable domain in full, completed from reference TRBV7-3 and TRBJ2-2, reads GAGVSQTPSNKVTEKGKYVELRCDPISGHTALYWYRQSLGQGPEFLIYFQGTGAADDSGLPNDRFFAVRPEGSVSTLKIQRTERGDSAVYLCASSRIDTGELFFGEGSRLTVL.

J is TRBJ1-1 and V is TRBV18, with 8 bases that match TRBD1. This CDR3 region has 18 residues. V lost 3 bases and J lost 1; bases outside the gene matches: 13. Germline lookup yields CDR1 KGHSH and CDR2 LQKENI. The CDR3 DNA follows: TGTGCCAGCTCACCTCTTCGGCAGGGGGCTTACTCGAACACTGAAGCTTTCTTT. Amino acid sequence: CASSPLRQGAYSNTEAFF.

The V call is TRBV28, the J call TRBJ1-5; a possible D gene is TRBD1 (5 bases). V was cut by 2 bases and J by 4 bases, with 12 bases left in between. The CDR3 covers 15 residues. CDR1 and CDR2 (germline): MDHEN, SYDVKM. In DNA, the CDR3 is TGTGCCAGCAGTTTACTAGGGACCGAGAATCAGCCCCAGCATTTT. Translated: CASSLLGTENQPQHF.

This clone was recorded once. This chain joins TRBV5-4 and TRBJ2-7; no reliable D call. V lost 1 base to trimming and J lost 1 base, with 3 bases between them. Germline assignment: CDR1 SGHNT and CDR2 YYREEE (reference sequence). There are 12 residues in the CDR3. This CDR3 reads CASSLLSYEQYF. Here the CDR3 DNA reads TGTGCCAGCAGCTTGCTATCCTACGAGCAGTACTTC.

The genes are TRBV30 and TRBJ1-3, with 8 nucleotides matching TRBD1. The V segment lost 5 bases and the J segment 2 bases; nucleotides outside the gene matches: 2. The germline V gene encodes CDR1 GTSNPN and CDR2 SVGIG (reference sequence). CDR3 length equals 13 residues. Here the CDR3 reads CAWDRGAGNTIYF. The CDR3 coding sequence is TGTGCCTGGGACAGGGGAGCTGGAAACACCATATATTTT.

The chain has TRBV5-1 and TRBJ1-3; no clear D gene. The germline V gene has CDR1 SGHRS and CDR2 YFSETQ. The CDR3 sequence is 14 residues long. Trimming left V 4 bases short and J 2 bases short, with 10 bases between. The CDR3 here is CASSGGWTGNTIYF. DNA for the CDR3: TGCGCCAGCAGCGGAGGGTGGACTGGAAACACCATATATTTT.

V is TRBV11-2 and J is TRBJ1-6, with D unclear. Germline CDR1 and CDR2: SGHAT and FQNNGV. The V end was cut by 0 bases, the J end by 7 bases, with 10 bases between. This CDR3 has 15 residues. The CDR3 is CASSLDPARNSPLHF. The CDR3 nucleotides read TGTGCCAGCAGCTTAGATCCGGCCCGGAATTCACCCCTCCACTTT.

The chain combines TRBV28 with TRBJ2-7, with D possibly TRBD2 on 7 matching bases. V lost 4 bases to trimming and J lost 4 bases, with 17 bases between them. CDR1 is MDHEN and CDR2 is SYDVKM in the germline V gene. This CDR3 contains 15 residues. CDR3 in amino acids: CASSSRAGARYEQYF. The CDR3 bases are TGTGCCAGCAGTTCTAGGGCGGGGGCGCGTTACGAGCAGTACTTC.

V is TRBV29-1 and J is TRBJ1-2; D not resolved. Germline V gene sequence: CDR1 SQVTM, CDR2 ANQGSEA. Trimming pared 0 bases from V and 4 bases from J, leaving 9 bases between. The CDR3 has 13 amino acids. Here the CDR3 reads CSVEEVSGYGYTF. For the CDR3, the DNA is TGCAGCGTTGAAGAGGTGTCAGGCTATGGCTACACCTTC.

In DNA form, the CDR3 reads TGTGCCAGCAGCTCCCGAGGGGGCAGTACGAATGAGCAGTTCTTC. Translated, it gives CASSSRGGSTNEQFF. The genes are TRBV7-3 and TRBJ2-1; TRBD1 agrees at 7 bases. The CDR3 extends over 15 amino acids. Germline CDR1 is SGHTA and CDR2 is FQGTGA. Losses at the gene ends were 4 bases for V and 7 bases for J; bases not matched to a gene: 10.

This clone appeared once. V gene TRBV7-7 combines with J gene TRBJ2-6; D gene uncertain. Germline V lookup: CDR1 SSHAT, CDR2 FNYEAQ (reference sequence). The CDR3 spans 17 residues. Deletions cut 3 bases from V and 5 bases from J, with 17 bases between. The CDR3 DNA reads TGTGCCAGCAGCTTTCTGATTACACAAAGTCGGGCCAACGTCCTGACTTTC. Protein product: CASSFLITQSRANVLTF.

This rearrangement joins TRBV5-1 to TRBJ2-3; TRBD2 agrees at 8 bases. CDR1 is SGHRS and CDR2 is YFSETQ in the germline V gene. CDR3 length: 15 amino acids. The trim removed 5 bases at V and 2 bases at J, leaving 7 bases unmatched. Written as DNA, the CDR3 is TGCGCCAGCAGACACACTAGCGGATACACAGATACGCAGTATTTT. Its protein product is CASRHTSGYTDTQYF.

CDR3 nucleotide sequence: TGCGCCAGCAGTCAGAGGGGGGGGACTGAAGCTTTCTTT. It translates to CASSQRGGTEAFF. The V and J genes are TRBV10-1 and TRBJ1-1; D is possibly TRBD1 (6 bases). CDR1 is WNHNN, CDR2 SYGVQD, per germline (reference sequence). The CDR3 runs to 13 residues. V lost 5 bases to trimming and J lost 5 bases, with 12 bases between them.